Detailed here is one T cell receptor beta chain. This record comes from a study of patients and donors after allogeneic stem cell transplantation. The V end lost 4 bases, the J end lost 0 bases, and 12 bases lay between the germline ends. CDR3 length equals 14 residues. Germline CDR1 is GTSNPN and CDR2 is SVGIG (reference sequence). One entry per CDR3 protein results from TCRdb running MiXCR on the RT-PCR reads. The sample lists some 880,000 distinct CDR3 sequences, around 17% occurring once. The clonotype comes from a human donor who was either an allogeneic HSCT recipient or a stem cell or donor lymphocyte infusion donor (not recorded which). It is not recorded whose cells these are; they may come from a transplant donor. Sample: blood, either unsorted or a sorted T cell fraction (not recorded which). The chain recombines TRBV30 with TRBJ2-5; no firm D call. CDR3 region: CAWTMAVYQETQYF. The CDR3 DNA sequence: TGTGCCTGGACCATGGCCGTGTACCAAGAGACCCAGTACTTC.